The TCR beta chain described here comes from a study of T cell changes during pregnancy in multiple sclerosis. This clone was seen a single time. Data came from immunoSEQ multiplex PCR; TCRdb stores just in-frame clones and leaves some out. The sample lists about 120,000 clones, approximately 93% seen once, with roughly 6.2% in the top ten. This CDR3 region has 14 residues. Germline V gene lookup returns CDR1 SGHNT and CDR2 YENEEA. The V end was cut by 4 bases, the J end by 8 bases, with 15 bases between. Sequencing used peripheral blood, obtained before pregnancy. The rearrangement joins TRBV11-3 to TRBJ2-1, with a weak D call TRBD1 (6 bases). The receptor's source is a female donor with multiple sclerosis, enrolled in a pregnancy study. The CDR3 loop is CASSSSLQGYEQFF. The CDR3 nucleotides read TGTGCCAGCAGCTCCTCCCTCCAGGGGTATGAGCAGTTCTTC. The full variable domain, in which reference TRBV11-3 and TRBJ2-1 provide the parts outside the CDR3, is EAGVVQSPRYKIIEKKQPVAFWCNPISGHNTLYWYLQNLGQGPELLIRYENEEAVDDSQLPKDRFSAERLKGVDSTLKIQPAELGDSAVYLCASSSSLQGYEQFFGPGTRLTVL.